These 6 T cell receptor beta chains originate from one sample sequenced in a study of blood T cell repertoires in COVID-19. Sequencing was performed with immunoSEQ multiplex PCR; in TCRdb, only in-frame clones are kept and a portion is missing. The sample records around 270,000 clones, about 89% being singletons. Specimen: peripheral blood. The receptors derive from a young man with acute or convalescent COVID-19.

This clone was observed once. The gene calls are TRBV10-3 and TRBJ2-2; a weak D match, TRBD2 (5 bases). The V gene lost 2 bases and the J gene lost 7 bases, with 11 bases spanning the gap. The CDR3 is made up of 14 amino acids. Looked up from germline, CDR1 is ENHRY and CDR2 is SYGVKD. The CDR3: CAISEIGGRGELFF. CDR3 nucleotide sequence: TGTGCCATCAGTGAGATAGGCGGGCGCGGGGAGCTGTTTTTT.

This rearrangement joins TRBV30 to TRBJ1-4; 8 bases fit TRBD1. From germline, CDR1 is GTSNPN and CDR2 SVGIG (reference sequence). This CDR3 spans 14 amino acids. V shed 8 bases and J 2 bases; nucleotides not matched to a gene: 7. CDR3 region: CAGKQGGTNEKLFF. Here the CDR3 DNA reads TGTGCCGGAAAACAGGGGGGGACTAATGAAAAACTGTTTTTT.

J is TRBJ2-1 and V is TRBV7-3, with D tentatively TRBD2 (6 bases). Germline CDR1 reads SGHTA; CDR2 reads FQGTGA. The V end was cut by 5 bases, the J end by 6 bases, with 17 bases between. This CDR3 contains 15 residues. The CDR3 coding sequence is TGTGCCAGCAGCGAATGGGGCGGGGCCGCCAATGAGCAGTTCTTC. It yields the protein CASSEWGGAANEQFF.

This rearrangement joins TRBV5-1 to TRBJ1-6; 10 bases are a match to TRBD1. Germline V gene lookup returns CDR1 SGHRS and CDR2 YFSETQ. V was pared by 0 bases and J by 6 bases, with 3 bases of the junction left unmatched. The CDR3 is 16 residues long. The CDR3 nucleotides read TGCGCCAGCAGCTTGGGACAGGGGGCGGGTAATTCACCCCTCCACTTT. It specifies CASSLGQGAGNSPLHF. Variable domain in full (rest from reference TRBV5-1 and TRBJ1-6): KAGVTQTPRYLIKTRGQQVTLSCSPISGHRSVSWYQQTPGQGLQFLFEYFSETQRNKGNFPGRFSGRQFSNSRSEMNVSTLELGDSALYLCASSLGQGAGNSPLHFGNGTRLTVT.

V usage is TRBV9 and J usage is TRBJ1-3, with TRBD1 matching 10 bases. V trimming: 5 bases; J trimming: 2 bases; junction bases outside the gene matches: 7. Per the germline V gene, CDR1 is SGDLS and CDR2 is YYNGEE. This CDR3 has 16 residues. The DNA of the CDR3 is TGTGCCAGCAGTGGAACCGGGACAGGGGCTGGAAACACCATATATTTT. Protein sequence: CASSGTGTGAGNTIYF.

The chain employs TRBV4-2 and TRBJ2-1; 12 positions match TRBD2. The CDR3 spans 18 residues. Germline CDR1 reads LGHNA; CDR2 reads YNFKEQ. V shed 1 base and J 7 bases; nucleotides not matched to a gene: 11. The CDR3 here is CASSQAPWTSGASNEQFF. CDR3 bases: TGTGCCAGCAGCCAAGCCCCCTGGACTAGCGGGGCCAGTAATGAGCAGTTCTTC.